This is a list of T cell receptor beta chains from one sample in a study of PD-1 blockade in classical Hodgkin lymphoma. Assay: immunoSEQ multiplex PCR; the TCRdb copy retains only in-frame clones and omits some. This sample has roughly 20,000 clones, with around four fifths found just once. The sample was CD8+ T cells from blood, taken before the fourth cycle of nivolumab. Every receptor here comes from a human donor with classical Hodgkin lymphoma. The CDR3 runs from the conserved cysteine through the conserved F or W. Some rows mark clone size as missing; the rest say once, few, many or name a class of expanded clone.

CDR3: CASSQVSGGETQYF
V: TRBV4-1
length: 14
size: once
J: TRBJ2-5

CDR3: CASSLARLGTAYEQYF
V: TRBV11-2
length: 16
size: NA
J: TRBJ2-7

CDR3: CASSENRGGTGELFF
V: TRBV6-1
length: 15
size: NA
J: TRBJ2-2

CDR3: CASSWTGGNHEQYF
V: TRBV6-5
length: 14
size: NA
J: TRBJ2-7

CDR3: CASTGTEGTQPQHF
V: TRBV28
length: 14
size: NA
J: TRBJ1-5

CDR3: CASSFIKNTEAFF
V: TRBV27
length: 13
size: NA
J: TRBJ1-1

CDR3: CASSQDVGHDNSPLHF
V: TRBV4-3
length: 16
size: NA
J: TRBJ1-6

CDR3: CASSFQGRASNYGYTF
V: TRBV7-9
length: 16
size: NA
J: TRBJ1-2

CDR3: CATRNPGHIPYEQYF
V: TRBV10-3
length: 15
size: NA
J: TRBJ2-7

CDR3: CASSFWPVYGYTF
V: TRBV28
length: 13
size: NA
J: TRBJ1-2

CDR3: CASSLASIAGSATQYF
V: TRBV5-1
length: 16
size: NA
J: TRBJ2-5

CDR3: CASSTTDGHTGELFF
V: TRBV28
length: 15
size: NA
J: TRBJ2-2

CDR3: CASSPGQGFTGELFF
V: TRBV4-1
length: 15
size: NA
J: TRBJ2-2

CDR3: CASSLTSPDEQYF
V: TRBV28
length: 13
size: NA
J: TRBJ2-7

CDR3: CSVTASRSYGYTF
V: TRBV29-1
length: 13
size: NA
J: TRBJ1-2

CDR3: CASSFNWVGTGNEQYF
V: TRBV5-8
length: 16
size: NA
J: TRBJ2-7

CDR3: CASSLTPGEETQYF
V: TRBV11-2
length: 14
size: NA
J: TRBJ2-5

CDR3: CASSQGAGEQYF
V: TRBV4-2
length: 12
size: NA
J: TRBJ2-7

CDR3: CASSRVTGATEAFF
V: TRBV5-1
length: 14
size: NA
J: TRBJ1-1

CDR3: CASSASGTGYNSPLHF
V: TRBV7-2
length: 16
size: NA
J: TRBJ1-6

CDR3: CASSPGDKRLGTQYF
V: TRBV28
length: 15
size: NA
J: TRBJ2-3

CDR3: CASMDRGNYEQYF
V: TRBV6-5
length: 13
size: NA
J: TRBJ2-7

CDR3: CASSLTGFSYEQYF
V: TRBV5-1
length: 14
size: NA
J: TRBJ2-7

CDR3: CASSLKVNTEAFF
V: TRBV7-9
length: 13
size: NA
J: TRBJ1-1

CDR3: CASTGRQIANEKLFF
V: TRBV19
length: 15
size: few
J: TRBJ1-4

CDR3: CSARPTGVF
V: TRBV20-1
length: 9
size: once
J: TRBJ2-1

CDR3: CASSLGAVDTF
V: TRBV11-2
length: 11
size: NA
J: TRBJ1-2

CDR3: CASSLDPLGYTF
V: TRBV5-6
length: 12
size: NA
J: TRBJ1-2

CDR3: CATSRVRSTDNEKLFF
V: TRBV15
length: 16
size: once
J: TRBJ1-4

CDR3: CASSSPGQGALNTEAFF
V: TRBV13
length: 17
size: NA
J: TRBJ1-1

CDR3: CASSFVRTFDEQFF
V: TRBV7-9
length: 14
size: once
J: TRBJ2-1

CDR3: CAWSGGDRVGNQPQHF
V: TRBV30
length: 16
size: NA
J: TRBJ1-5

CDR3: CASSALAGGLDEQFF
V: TRBV2
length: 15
size: NA
J: TRBJ2-1

CDR3: CASSLAGYGYTF
V: TRBV7-9
length: 12
size: NA
J: TRBJ1-2

CDR3: CATSIMTGGQSSGANVLTF
V: TRBV15
length: 19
size: NA
J: TRBJ2-6